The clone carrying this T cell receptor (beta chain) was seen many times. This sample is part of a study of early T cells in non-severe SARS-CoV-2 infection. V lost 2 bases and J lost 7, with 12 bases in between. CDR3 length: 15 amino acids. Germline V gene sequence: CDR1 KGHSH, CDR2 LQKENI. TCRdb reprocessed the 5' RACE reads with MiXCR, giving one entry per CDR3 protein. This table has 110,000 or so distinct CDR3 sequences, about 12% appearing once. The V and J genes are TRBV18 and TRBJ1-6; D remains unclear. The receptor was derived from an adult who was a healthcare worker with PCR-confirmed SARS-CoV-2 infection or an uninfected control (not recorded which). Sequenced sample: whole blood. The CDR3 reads CASSPFDAKNSPLHF. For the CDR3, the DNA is TGTGCCAGCTCACCATTCGACGCCAAGAATTCACCCCTCCACTTT.